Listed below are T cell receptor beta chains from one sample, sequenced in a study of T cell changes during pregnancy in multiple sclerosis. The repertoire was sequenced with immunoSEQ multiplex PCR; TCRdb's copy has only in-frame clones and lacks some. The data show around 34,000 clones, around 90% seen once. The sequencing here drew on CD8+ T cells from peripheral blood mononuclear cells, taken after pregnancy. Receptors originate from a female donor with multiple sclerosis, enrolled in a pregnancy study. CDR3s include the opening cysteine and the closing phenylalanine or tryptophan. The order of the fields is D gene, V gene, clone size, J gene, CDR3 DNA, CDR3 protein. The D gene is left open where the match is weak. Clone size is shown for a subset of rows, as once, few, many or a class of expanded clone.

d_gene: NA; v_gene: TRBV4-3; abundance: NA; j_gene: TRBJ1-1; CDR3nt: TGCGCCAGCAGCCAGGGGACTTGGGGCACTGAAGCTTTCTTT; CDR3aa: CASSQGTWGTEAFF
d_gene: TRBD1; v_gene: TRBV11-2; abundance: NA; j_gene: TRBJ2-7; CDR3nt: TGTGCCAGCAGCTTAGAATCTCTAGGACAGGGGTTTTACGACGAGCAGTACTTC; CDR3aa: CASSLESLGQGFYDEQYF
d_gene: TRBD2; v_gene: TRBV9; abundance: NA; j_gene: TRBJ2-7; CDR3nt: TGTGCCAGCAGCGTAGGGGGGACTAGCGGGGGGTACTACGAGCAGTACTTC; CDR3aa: CASSVGGTSGGYYEQYF
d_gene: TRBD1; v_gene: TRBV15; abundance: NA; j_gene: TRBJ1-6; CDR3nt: TGTGCCACCAGCATGGGGACAGGGAAAAATTCACCCCTCCACTTT; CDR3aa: CATSMGTGKNSPLHF
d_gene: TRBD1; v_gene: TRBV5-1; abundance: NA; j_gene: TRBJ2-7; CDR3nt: TGCGCCAGCGGCATAGGGACAGGGGGCGACGAGCAGTACTTC; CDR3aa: CASGIGTGGDEQYF
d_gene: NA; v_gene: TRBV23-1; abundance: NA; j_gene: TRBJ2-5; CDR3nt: TGCGCCAGCAGTCAATCGGCCAGTTCCGAGGAGGCCCAGTACTTC; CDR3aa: CASSQSASSEEAQYF
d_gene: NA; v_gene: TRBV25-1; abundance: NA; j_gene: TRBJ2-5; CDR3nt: TGTGCCAGCAGTGAATCCCCCGGGGATAAGTGGACCCAGTACTTC; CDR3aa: CASSESPGDKWTQYF
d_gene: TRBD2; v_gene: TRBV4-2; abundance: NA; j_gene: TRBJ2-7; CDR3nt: TGTGCCAGCAGCCAGGGCGGGGGGTTCTACGAGCAGTACTTC; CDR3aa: CASSQGGGFYEQYF
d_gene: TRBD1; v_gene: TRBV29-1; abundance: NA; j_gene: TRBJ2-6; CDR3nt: TGCAGCGTTGAGACAGGGGGCTCTGGGGCCAACGTCCTGACTTTC; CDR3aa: CSVETGGSGANVLTF
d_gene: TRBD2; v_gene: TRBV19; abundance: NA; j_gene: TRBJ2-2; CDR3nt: TGTGCCAGTACCATGGGGGGGGGAAGGACCGGGGAGCTGTTTTTT; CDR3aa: CASTMGGGRTGELFF
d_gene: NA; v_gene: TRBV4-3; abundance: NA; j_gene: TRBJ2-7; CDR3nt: TGCGCCAGCAGCCAAGGCACAGGGTACGAGCAGTACTTC; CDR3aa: CASSQGTGYEQYF
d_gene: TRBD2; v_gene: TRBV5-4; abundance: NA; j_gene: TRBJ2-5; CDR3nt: TGTGCCAGCAGATGGCGGGGGGTTGAGACCCAGTACTTC; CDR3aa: CASRWRGVETQYF
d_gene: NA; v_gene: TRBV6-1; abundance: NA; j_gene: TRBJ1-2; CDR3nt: TGTGCCAGCACCCCCGGAACAGGAGGGAACTATGGCTACACCTTC; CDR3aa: CASTPGTGGNYGYTF
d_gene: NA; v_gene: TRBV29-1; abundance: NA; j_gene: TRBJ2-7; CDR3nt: TGCAGCGAGATCAGAGAGGTCTGGTTGGGCTACGAGCAGTACTTC; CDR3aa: CSEIREVWLGYEQYF
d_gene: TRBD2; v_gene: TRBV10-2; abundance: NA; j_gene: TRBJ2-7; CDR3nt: TGCGCCAGCAGTGAGTCGGGCCTAGCGGGGGGGCTGTACGAGCAGTACTTC; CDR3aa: CASSESGLAGGLYEQYF
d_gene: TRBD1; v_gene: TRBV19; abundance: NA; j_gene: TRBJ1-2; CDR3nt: TGTGCCAGTAGTACTCAGGGGGGTCTCTATGGCTACACCTTC; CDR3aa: CASSTQGGLYGYTF
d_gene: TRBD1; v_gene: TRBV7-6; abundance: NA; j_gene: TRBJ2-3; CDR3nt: TGTGCCAGCAGCTTCAACAGGGGCCCCACAGATACGCAGTATTTT; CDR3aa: CASSFNRGPTDTQYF
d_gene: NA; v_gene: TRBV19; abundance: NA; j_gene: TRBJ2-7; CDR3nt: TGTGCCAGTAGCAGAGACTTTCGGACAGAGATTTACGAGCAGTACTTC; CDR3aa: CASSRDFRTEIYEQYF
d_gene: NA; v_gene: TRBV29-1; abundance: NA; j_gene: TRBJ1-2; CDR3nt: TGCAGCGTTGAAGAATGGAGGGACTTTTATGGCTACACCTTC; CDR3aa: CSVEEWRDFYGYTF
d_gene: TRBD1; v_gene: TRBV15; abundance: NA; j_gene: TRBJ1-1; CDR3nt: TGTGCCACCAGCACTCCGCTGGAGACAGGGGGGCTCGGCACTGAAGCTTTCTTT; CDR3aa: CATSTPLETGGLGTEAFF
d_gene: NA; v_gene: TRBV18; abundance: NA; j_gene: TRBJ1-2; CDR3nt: TGTGCTAGCTCACCACCGCTTTGGAGAAAGGCTGGCTACACCTTC; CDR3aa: CASSPPLWRKAGYTF
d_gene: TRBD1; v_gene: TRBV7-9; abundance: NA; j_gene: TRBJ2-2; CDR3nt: TGTGCCAGCAGCCCGCCTCAGACAGGGGGCACCGGGGAGCTGTTTTTT; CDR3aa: CASSPPQTGGTGELFF
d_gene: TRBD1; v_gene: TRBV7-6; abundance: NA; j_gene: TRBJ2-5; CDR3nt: TGTGCCAGCAGCTACAGCGACAGGGGTCGTGAGACCCAGTACTTC; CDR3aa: CASSYSDRGRETQYF
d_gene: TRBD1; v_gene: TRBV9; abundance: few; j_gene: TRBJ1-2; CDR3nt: TGTGCCAGCAGCTCCACGACTAGACAGGGTCAAGATGGCTACACCTTC; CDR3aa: CASSSTTRQGQDGYTF
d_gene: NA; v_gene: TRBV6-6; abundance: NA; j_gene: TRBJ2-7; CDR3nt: TGTGCCAGCAGTTACACCGGGTACGAGCAGTACTTC; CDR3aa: CASSYTGYEQYF
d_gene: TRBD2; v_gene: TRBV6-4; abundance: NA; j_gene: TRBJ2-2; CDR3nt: TGTGCCAGCTCTAGCGGGGAGACCGGGGAGCTGTTTTTT; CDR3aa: CASSSGETGELFF
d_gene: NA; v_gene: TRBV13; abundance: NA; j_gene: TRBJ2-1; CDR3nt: TGTGCCAGCAGCCGGGGTGACTCCTACAATGAGCAGTTCTTC; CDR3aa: CASSRGDSYNEQFF
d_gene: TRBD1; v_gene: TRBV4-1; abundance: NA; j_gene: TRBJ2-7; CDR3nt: TGCGCCAGCAGCCATTTGGACAGGTCCTACGAGCAGTACTTC; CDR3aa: CASSHLDRSYEQYF
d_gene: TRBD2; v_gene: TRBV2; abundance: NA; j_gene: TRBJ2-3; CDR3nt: TGTGCCAGCAGTGACCTAGGACTAGCGGGGGCCCAAACTATCACAGATACGCAGTATTTT; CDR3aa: CASSDLGLAGAQTITDTQYF
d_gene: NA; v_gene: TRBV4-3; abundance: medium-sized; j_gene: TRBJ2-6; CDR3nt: TGCGCCAGCAGCCAAGATGACAGCTCTGGGGCCAACGTCCTGACTTTC; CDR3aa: CASSQDDSSGANVLTF
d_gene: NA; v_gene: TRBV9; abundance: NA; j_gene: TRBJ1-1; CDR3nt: TGTGCCAGCAGCGTAGCCGCAGGGGTAGGGGGAGCTTTCTTT; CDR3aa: CASSVAAGVGGAFF
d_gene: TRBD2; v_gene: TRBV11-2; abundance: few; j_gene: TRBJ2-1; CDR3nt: TGTGCCAGCAGCTTAGCGCCGGCCAGCGGGGGGCCGGAACAAAGTGAGCAGTTCTTC; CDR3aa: CASSLAPASGGPEQSEQFF
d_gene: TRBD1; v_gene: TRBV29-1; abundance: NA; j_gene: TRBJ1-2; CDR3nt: TGCAGCGTTAAAGGGACAGGGGGCGGAGATGGCTACACCTTC; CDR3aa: CSVKGTGGGDGYTF
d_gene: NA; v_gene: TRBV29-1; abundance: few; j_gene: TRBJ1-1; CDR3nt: TGCAGCGTTGTGCTCGGGGGACGTGGAGCTTTCTTT; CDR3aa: CSVVLGGRGAFF
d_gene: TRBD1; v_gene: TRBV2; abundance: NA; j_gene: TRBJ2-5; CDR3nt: TGTGCCAGCAGGGGGACAGGGGGCACAGAGACCCAGTACTTC; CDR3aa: CASRGTGGTETQYF
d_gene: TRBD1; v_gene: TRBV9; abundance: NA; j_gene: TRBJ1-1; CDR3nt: TGTGCCAGCAGCCCAGGACAGGGGTGGAACACTGAAGCTTTCTTT; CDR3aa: CASSPGQGWNTEAFF
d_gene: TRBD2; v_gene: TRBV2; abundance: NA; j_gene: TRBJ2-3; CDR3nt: TGTGCCAGCAGTGACACTAGCGGGGGTGCTAGCACAGATACGCAGTATTTT; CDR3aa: CASSDTSGGASTDTQYF
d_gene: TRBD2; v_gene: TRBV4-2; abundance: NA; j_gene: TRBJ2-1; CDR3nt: TGTGCCAGCGCATGGACTAGCGGGGGGAATGAGCAGTTCTTC; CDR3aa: CASAWTSGGNEQFF
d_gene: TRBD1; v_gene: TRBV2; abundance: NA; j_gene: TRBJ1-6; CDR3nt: TGTGCCAGCAGTGAGGGACAGAACTATAATTCACCCCTCCACTTT; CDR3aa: CASSEGQNYNSPLHF
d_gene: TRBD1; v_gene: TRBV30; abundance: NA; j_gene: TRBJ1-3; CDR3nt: TGTGCCTGGAGTGTAACAGGGGCTGGAAACACCATATATTTT; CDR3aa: CAWSVTGAGNTIYF
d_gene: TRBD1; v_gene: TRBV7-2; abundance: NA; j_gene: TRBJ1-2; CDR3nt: TGTGCCAGCAGCCCGGGGACAGGAGGGGGGGGTAACTATGGCTACACCTTC; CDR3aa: CASSPGTGGGGNYGYTF
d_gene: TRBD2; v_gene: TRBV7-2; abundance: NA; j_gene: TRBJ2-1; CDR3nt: TGTGCCAGCAGCTTGGTTACTAGCGGGGGAAAATTCTTC; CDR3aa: CASSLVTSGGKFF